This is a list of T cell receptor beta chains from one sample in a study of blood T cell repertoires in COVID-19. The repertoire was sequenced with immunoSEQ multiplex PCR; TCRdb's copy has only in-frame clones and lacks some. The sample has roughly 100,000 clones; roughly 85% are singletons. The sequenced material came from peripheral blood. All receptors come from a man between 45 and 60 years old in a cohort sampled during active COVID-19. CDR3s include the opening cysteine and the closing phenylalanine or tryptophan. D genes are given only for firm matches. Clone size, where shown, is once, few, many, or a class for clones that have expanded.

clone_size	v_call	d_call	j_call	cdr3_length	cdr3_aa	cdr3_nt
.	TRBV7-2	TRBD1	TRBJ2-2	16	CASSASGQVNTGELFF	TGTGCCAGCAGCGCGTCGGGACAGGTTAACACCGGGGAGCTGTTTTTT
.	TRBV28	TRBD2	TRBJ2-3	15	CASSPIWGGTDTQYF	TGTGCCAGCAGTCCCATTTGGGGAGGGACAGATACGCAGTATTTT
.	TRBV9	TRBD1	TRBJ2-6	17	CASSVSTGVSGANVLTF	TGTGCCAGCAGCGTGTCGACAGGGGTCTCTGGGGCCAACGTCCTGACTTTC
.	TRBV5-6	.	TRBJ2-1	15	CASSSLSDGNNEQFF	TGTGCCAGCAGCTCCCTTAGCGACGGAAACAATGAGCAGTTCTTC
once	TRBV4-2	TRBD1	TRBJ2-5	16	CASSQQVGQLQETQYF	TGTGCCAGCAGCCAGCAGGTGGGACAGCTCCAAGAGACCCAGTACTTC
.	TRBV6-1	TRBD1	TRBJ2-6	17	CASSERGDRAGANVLTF	TGTGCCAGCAGTGAGCGCGGGGACAGGGCTGGGGCCAACGTCCTGACTTTC
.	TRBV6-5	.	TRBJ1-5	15	CASSPRQDSNQPQHF	TGTGCCAGCAGTCCCCGACAGGATAGCAATCAGCCCCAGCATTTT
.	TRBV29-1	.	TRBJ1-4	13	CSVGGRTNEKLFF	TGCAGCGTTGGGGGGCGCACTAATGAAAAACTGTTTTTT
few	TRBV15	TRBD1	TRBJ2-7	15	CATSRPGQGAREQYF	TGTGCCACCAGCAGGCCGGGACAGGGGGCGCGGGAGCAGTACTTC
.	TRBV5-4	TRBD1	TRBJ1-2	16	CASSAPSISGGGGYTF	TGTGCCAGCAGCGCACCTTCTATTTCAGGGGGAGGAGGCTACACCTTC
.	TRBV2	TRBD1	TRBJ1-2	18	CASSNHDRGTLANYGYTF	TGTGCCAGCAGTAATCACGACAGGGGGACCCTAGCTAACTATGGCTACACCTTC
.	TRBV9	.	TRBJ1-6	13	CASSVVVDSPLHF	TGTGCCAGCAGCGTAGTAGTTGATTCACCCCTCCACTTT
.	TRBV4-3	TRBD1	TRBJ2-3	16	CASSQETGGLTDTQYF	TGCGCCAGCAGCCAGGAGACAGGGGGCCTAACAGATACGCAGTATTTT
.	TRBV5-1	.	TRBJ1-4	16	CASSPNPQGTNEKLFF	TGCGCCAGCAGTCCCAATCCACAGGGCACTAATGAAAAACTGTTTTTT
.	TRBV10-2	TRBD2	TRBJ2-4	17	CASSESLAGGGKNIQYF	TGCGCCAGCAGTGAGTCCCTAGCGGGGGGGGGAAAAAACATTCAGTACTTC
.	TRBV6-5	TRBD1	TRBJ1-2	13	CASAGTGGRGYTF	TGTGCCAGCGCCGGGACAGGGGGACGTGGCTACACCTTC
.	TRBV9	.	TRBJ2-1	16	CASSVTGTSSYNEQFF	TGTGCCAGCAGCGTCACCGGGACAAGCTCCTACAATGAGCAGTTCTTC
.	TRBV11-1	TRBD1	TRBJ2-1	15	CASTHGDREYNEQFF	TGTGCCAGCACTCATGGGGACAGGGAGTACAATGAGCAGTTCTTC
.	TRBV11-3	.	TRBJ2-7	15	CASSWADRSSYEQYF	TGTGCCAGCAGCTGGGCGGACAGAAGCTCCTACGAGCAGTACTTC
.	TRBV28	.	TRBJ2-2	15	CASSRGGANTGELFF	TGTGCCAGCAGTCGTGGCGGGGCGAACACCGGGGAGCTGTTTTTT
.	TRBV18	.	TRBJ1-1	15	CASSPFQGWDTEAFF	TGTGCCAGCTCACCGTTCCAGGGGTGGGACACTGAAGCTTTCTTT
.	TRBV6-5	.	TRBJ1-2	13	CASSSDKNYGYTF	TGTGCCAGCAGCTCAGACAAGAACTATGGCTACACCTTC
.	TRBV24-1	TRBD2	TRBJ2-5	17	CATSVGTSGTGGETQYF	TGTGCCACCAGTGTCGGGACTAGCGGAACCGGAGGGGAGACCCAGTACTTC